This T cell receptor (beta chain) was obtained from a study of CD8+CD57+ T cells in acquired aplastic anemia. Study-wide context: Sorted cells (CD4+ and CD8+) yielded DNA amounts that averaged approximately 3.1 ug.

The ends were cut back, 5 bases at V and 2 bases at J, with 15 bases in the middle. The length of the CDR3 is 15 residues. The germline V gene has CDR1 MNHEY and CDR2 SVGEGT. Profiling that covered TCR beta VDJ and CDR3 relied on genomic DNA as its template. TCRdb reprocessed the reads with MiXCR, giving one entry per CDR3 protein. This table has about 180,000 distinct CDR3 sequences, less than 60% appearing once. Whole-study findings and limits: The same twenty-nine CD8+ CDR3 sequences occurred in patients and in controls. Patients did not significantly differ from controls in CD8+ Simpson's diversity.

Patients included in sequencing had previously demonstrated CD8+CD57+ cell expansion by flow cytometry. By the time of blood sampling, patients had still received no therapy. This clonotype was seen many times. The antigen is undetermined. The TCR comes from a human donor with aplastic anemia. The chain has TRBV6-2 or TRBV6-3 and TRBJ1-2; a weak D match, TRBD1 (5 bases). The sequencing sample was made of sorted CD4+, CD8+, or CD8+CD57+ T cells (not recorded which) from PBMCs. The CDR3 DNA is TGTGCCAGCAGTGACTTGGGGGGTCGGAACTATGGCTACACCTTC. It is translated as CASSDLGGRNYGYTF.